This entry is about one T cell receptor beta chain. The data were produced by immunoSEQ multiplex PCR, yet TCRdb's version contains in-frame clones alone and is incomplete. This sample has some 97,000 clones; 90% occur once, and the top ten carry about 1.7%. This entry is derived from a study of blood T cell repertoires in COVID-19. V gave up 5 bases and J gave up 7 bases; unmatched junction bases: 4. The germline gives CDR1 LNHDA, CDR2 SQIVND (reference sequence). The CDR3 is 14 residues long. Specimen: peripheral blood. The J gene is TRBJ2-1, the V gene TRBV19, with 11 bases fitting TRBD1. The clonotype comes from a man aged 55 to 70 with acute or convalescent COVID-19. The CDR3 loop reads CASSEDRGRNEQFF. The CDR3 region has the DNA TGTGCCAGTAGTGAGGACAGGGGGCGTAATGAGCAGTTCTTC.